Given below is one T cell receptor beta chain in context. Method: immunoSEQ multiplex PCR; TCRdb's copy keeps in-frame clones and lacks some. The sample consists of about 97,000 clones, roughly 89% of them appearing once. This sample is drawn from a study of T cell responses to AZD1222 COVID-19 vaccine. Germline lookup yields CDR1 MNHEY and CDR2 SVGAGI. The CDR3 consists of 14 residues. V shed 7 bases and J 7 bases; nucleotides not matched to a gene: 8. The chain has TRBV6-5 and TRBJ2-7, with 12 bases fitting TRBD1. The sequencing used peripheral blood, collected on day 0 of AZD1222 vaccination. The TCR originated in an adult in good health. The CDR3 DNA sequence: TGTGCCAGCACTCCGGGACAGGGGGCGCTTGAGCAGTACTTC. Translated, it gives CASTPGQGALEQYF.